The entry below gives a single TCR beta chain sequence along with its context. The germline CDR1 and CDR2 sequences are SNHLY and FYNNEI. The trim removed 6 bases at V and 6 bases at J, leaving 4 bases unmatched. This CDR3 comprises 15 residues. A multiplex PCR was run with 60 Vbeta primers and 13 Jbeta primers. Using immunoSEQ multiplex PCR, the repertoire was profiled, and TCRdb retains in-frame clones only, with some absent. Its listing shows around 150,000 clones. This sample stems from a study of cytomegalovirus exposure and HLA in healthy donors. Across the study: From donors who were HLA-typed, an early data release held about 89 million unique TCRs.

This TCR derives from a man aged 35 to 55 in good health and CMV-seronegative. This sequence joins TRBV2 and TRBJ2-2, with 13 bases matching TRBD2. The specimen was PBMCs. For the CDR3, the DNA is TGTGCCAGCAGAGAACTAGCGGGGGGGTCCGGGGAGCTGTTTTTT. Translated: CASRELAGGSGELFF.